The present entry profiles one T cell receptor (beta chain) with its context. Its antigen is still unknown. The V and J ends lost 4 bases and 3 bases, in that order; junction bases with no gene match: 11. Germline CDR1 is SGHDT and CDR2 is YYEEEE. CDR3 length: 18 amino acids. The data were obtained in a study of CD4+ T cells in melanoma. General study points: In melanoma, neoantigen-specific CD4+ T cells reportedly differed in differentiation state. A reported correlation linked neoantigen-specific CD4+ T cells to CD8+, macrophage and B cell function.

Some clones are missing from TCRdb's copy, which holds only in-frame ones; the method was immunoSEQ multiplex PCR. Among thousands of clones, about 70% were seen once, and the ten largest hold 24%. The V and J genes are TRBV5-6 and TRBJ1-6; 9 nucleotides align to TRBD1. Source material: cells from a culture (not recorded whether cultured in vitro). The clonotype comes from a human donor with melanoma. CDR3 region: CASSRGWGQGLYNSPLHF. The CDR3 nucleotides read TGTGCCAGCAGCCGAGGTTGGGGACAGGGTCTCTATAATTCACCCCTCCACTTT. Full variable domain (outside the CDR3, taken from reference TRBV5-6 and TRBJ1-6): DAGVTQSPTHLIKTRGQQVTLRCSPKSGHDTVSWYQQALGQGPQFIFQYYEEEERQRGNFPDRFSGHQFPNYSSELNVNALLLGDSALYLCASSRGWGQGLYNSPLHFGNGTRLTVT.